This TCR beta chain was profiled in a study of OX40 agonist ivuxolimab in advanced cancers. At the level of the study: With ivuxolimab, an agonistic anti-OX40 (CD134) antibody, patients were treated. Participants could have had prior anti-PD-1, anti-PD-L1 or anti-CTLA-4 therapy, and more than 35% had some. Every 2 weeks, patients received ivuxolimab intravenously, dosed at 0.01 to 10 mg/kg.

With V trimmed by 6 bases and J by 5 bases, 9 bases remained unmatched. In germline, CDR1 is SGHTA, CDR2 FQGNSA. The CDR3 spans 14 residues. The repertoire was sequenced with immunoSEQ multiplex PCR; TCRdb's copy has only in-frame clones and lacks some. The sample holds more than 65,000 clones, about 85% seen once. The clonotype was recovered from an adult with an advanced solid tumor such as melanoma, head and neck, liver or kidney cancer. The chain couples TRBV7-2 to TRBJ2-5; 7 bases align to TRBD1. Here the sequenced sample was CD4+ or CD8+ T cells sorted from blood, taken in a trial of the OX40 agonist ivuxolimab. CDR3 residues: CASSLQGMQETQYF. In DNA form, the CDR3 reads TGTGCCAGCAGTTTACAGGGGATGCAGGAGACCCAGTACTTC.